This T cell receptor (beta chain) was captured in a study of T cells in localized non-small cell lung cancer. Study results and limitations: Sequencing involved a lone tumor region, leaving heterogeneity possible. Median roughly 57 top-100 tumor clones were shared with paired adjacent lung. Among blood samples, higher T cell density accompanied longer overall survival. Uninvolved adjacent lung had higher T cell clonality than tumor and all other tissues.

Deletions cut 6 bases from V and 3 bases from J, with 11 bases between. Germline CDR1 SEHNR, CDR2 FQNEAQ (reference sequence). The CDR3 sequence is 13 residues long. On this clone: The antigen is not known.

The assay was immunoSEQ multiplex PCR, and TCRdb's table has in-frame clones only and misses some. The table records 45,000 to 70,000 clones, roughly 88% of them present only once. J is TRBJ1-1 and V is TRBV7-9, with D tentatively TRBD1 (6 bases). The starting material was peripheral blood, obtained before any cancer treatment. This receptor was taken from a woman aged 35 to 69 with stage I lung adenocarcinoma. CDR3 sequence: CASSHRVYTEAFF. The CDR3 DNA reads TGTGCCAGCAGTCACAGGGTTTACACTGAAGCTTTCTTT.